The 17 T cell receptor beta chains reported below all come from one sample, sequenced in a study of vaccination effects on CD4 cells after COVID-19. CD4+ T cells specific for antigen were expanded with viral peptide pools by the ViraFEST assay before sequencing. Culture lasted around eleven days before CD4+ T cell isolation. BNT162b2 vaccine or mRNA-1273 vaccine was given to participants in two doses. These receptors have no identified antigens. Data came from immunoSEQ multiplex PCR; TCRdb stores just in-frame clones and leaves some out. Here the sample spans approximately 30,000 clones, more than 75% being singletons. This specimen was CD4+ T cells from PBMCs cultured with HCoV-NL63 spike peptides, taken after COVID-19 vaccination. The source is a human donor who received a COVID-19 vaccine. Some clones in this sample may be carry-over from other donors' samples.

The chain is built from TRBV10-1 and TRBJ2-7, with D perhaps matching TRBD2 (5 bases). This CDR3 spans 13 amino acids. CDR1 is WNHNN and CDR2 is SYGVQD in the germline V gene (reference sequence). Trimming shortened V by 6 bases and J by 4 bases, and 13 bases separated the two germline ends. CDR3 coding DNA: TGCGCCAGCAGCGGTAGCGCCGGGTACGAGCAGTACTTC. Encoded protein: CASSGSAGYEQYF.

This clone is a singleton in its sample. The gene calls are TRBV9 and TRBJ2-5, with a weak D call TRBD1 (6 bases). The CDR3 is 14 amino acids. Trimming left V 4 bases short and J 5 bases short, with 15 bases between. CDR1 is SGDLS and CDR2 is YYNGEE in the germline V gene. CDR3 amino acids: CASSTQTGSETQYF. DNA for the CDR3: TGTGCCAGCAGCACCCAAACAGGGTCTGAGACCCAGTACTTC.

The rearrangement joins TRBV19 to TRBJ1-2; tentatively, D is TRBD1 (5 bases). There are 13 residues in the CDR3. Germline V CDR1 and CDR2: LNHDA, SQIVND (reference sequence). Trimming removed 10 bases from V and 8 bases from J, with 20 bases in between. The CDR3 protein is CATNDYRMGGYTF. The CDR3 DNA reads as TGTGCCACTAACGACTACAGGATGGGCGGCTACACCTTC.

The chain is built from TRBV30 and TRBJ2-3, with 8 nucleotides matching TRBD2. J lost 5 bases, V lost 0 bases, and 10 bases had no gene match. Germline CDR1 GTSNPN, CDR2 SVGIG (reference sequence). This CDR3 has 16 residues. As DNA, the CDR3 is TGTGCCTGGAGTGTACTTGGCGGGGGGCGTGAAGATACGCAGTATTTT. Translating gives CAWSVLGGGREDTQYF.

V usage is TRBV5-6 and J usage is TRBJ1-4, with 8 bases matching TRBD1. The trim removed 4 bases at V and 2 bases at J, leaving 4 bases unmatched. Germline V CDR1 and CDR2: SGHDT, YYEEEE. The CDR3 consists of 15 residues. In nucleotides, the CDR3 is TGTGCCAGCAGCCCCCGGACAGGGACTAATGAAAAACTGTTTTTT. Translated: CASSPRTGTNEKLFF.

The genes are TRBV7-2 and TRBJ1-3, with a tentative D call TRBD1 (6 bases). V lost 5 bases, J lost 2 bases, and 13 bases lay in between. The CDR3 sequence is 15 residues long. Germline CDR1 and CDR2: SGHTA and FQGNSA. CDR3 bases: TGTGCCAGCAGCATGGACAGTCTGACTGGAAACACCATATATTTT. Translation: CASSMDSLTGNTIYF.

The rearrangement joins TRBV4-1 to TRBJ2-1; a possible D gene is TRBD1 (6 bases). The CDR3 covers 18 residues. The germline V gene has CDR1 MGHRA and CDR2 YSYEKL. The V and J ends lost 1 base and 7 bases respectively, with 23 bases between them. The CDR3 sequence: CASSQVDVRRWGRNEQFF. CDR3 in DNA: TGCGCCAGCAGCCAAGTCGACGTTAGACGTTGGGGGCGGAATGAGCAGTTCTTC.

The chain recombines TRBV6-5 with TRBJ2-5; D not resolved. CDR3 length equals 13 residues. Trimming stripped 5 bases from V and 4 bases from J, with 11 bases between. Looked up from germline, CDR1 is MNHEY and CDR2 is SVGAGI. CDR3 sequence: CASSLSGGETQYF. CDR3 sequence (DNA): TGTGCCAGCAGTCTCAGTGGTGGAGAGACCCAGTACTTC.

This chain connects TRBV6-6 to TRBJ2-2; TRBD1 matches 8 bases. J lost 6 bases, V lost 2 bases, and 2 bases had no gene match. CDR3 length equals 14 residues. Germline loops: CDR1 MNHNY, CDR2 SVGAGI (reference sequence). CDR3 nucleotide sequence: TGTGCCAGCAGTTACGGGACAGGCGCCGGGGAGCTGTTTTTT. Translation gives CASSYGTGAGELFF.

The chain carries TRBV9 and TRBJ2-3; D remains unclear. Per germline, CDR1 SGDLS and CDR2 YYNGEE. The V end lost 2 bases, the J end lost 2 bases, and 3 bases lay between the germline ends. There are 12 residues in the CDR3. The CDR3 region has the DNA TGTGCCAGCAGCGTTTACACAGATACGCAGTATTTT. Residues: CASSVYTDTQYF.

The chain is built from TRBV10-2 and TRBJ1-1, with 12 bases that match TRBD1. The length of the CDR3 is 16 residues. Germline V gene data show CDR1 as WSHSY and CDR2 as SAAADI. Unmatched junction bases numbered 6, after V lost 3 bases and J lost 4 bases. The CDR3 coding sequence is TGCGCCAGCAGTGACCAGGGACAGGGGGCGAGCACTGAAGCTTTCTTT. Translated: CASSDQGQGASTEAFF.

The chain is built from TRBV19 and TRBJ1-4, with D possibly matching TRBD1 (6 bases). V was clipped by 3 bases and J by 7 bases, with 21 bases between them. Germline V gene lookup returns CDR1 LNHDA and CDR2 SQIVND (reference sequence). CDR3 size: 17 residues. The DNA of the CDR3 is TGTGCCAGTAGTATTACCAAGTATGGAGGGGGAGGTGAAAAACTGTTTTTT. Translated, it gives CASSITKYGGGGEKLFF.

This chain links TRBV6-5 with TRBJ1-2; D is uncertain. V shed 2 bases and J shed 2 bases, with 6 bases lying between them. This CDR3 spans 13 amino acids. From germline, CDR1 is MNHEY and CDR2 SVGAGI. CDR3 sequence reads: CASSYDSNYGYTF. For the CDR3, the DNA is TGTGCCAGCAGTTACGACTCCAACTATGGCTACACCTTC.

The chain is built from TRBV5-1 and TRBJ2-1; possibly TRBD1 for D (5 bases). Per the germline V gene, CDR1 is SGHRS and CDR2 is YFSETQ. Trimming removed 2 bases from V and 8 bases from J, with 14 bases in between. The CDR3 totals 14 residues. The chain's CDR3 is CASSFQGFGDEQFF. DNA of the CDR3: TGCGCCAGCAGCTTCCAGGGTTTTGGCGATGAGCAGTTCTTC.

J is TRBJ1-4 and V is TRBV4-3, with D maybe TRBD1 (6 bases). Trimming took 4 bases from V and 4 from J, leaving 13 bases between them. Germline V gene lookup returns CDR1 LGHNA and CDR2 YSLEER. The CDR3 extends over 15 amino acids. CDR3 in amino acids: CASSPSGQLNEKLFF. The CDR3 DNA reads TGCGCCAGCAGCCCTAGCGGACAGCTTAATGAAAAACTGTTTTTT.

V gene TRBV5-4 combines with J gene TRBJ1-2; the match to TRBD1 covers 9 bases. From germline, CDR1 is SGHNT and CDR2 YYREEE (reference sequence). V shed 4 bases, J shed 12 bases, and the junction held 16 bases outside the gene matches. The CDR3 loop spans 15 amino acids. CDR3 sequence (DNA): TGTGCCAGCAGCCCAGTAAGTGGGACAGGGATCGTTAACACCTTC. This codes for CASSPVSGTGIVNTF.

This clone was found once. The genes are TRBV3-1 (or the pseudogene TRBV3-2) and TRBJ1-1; 9 nucleotides align to TRBD1. The CDR3 runs to 13 residues. The V gene's germline CDR1 is LGHDT and CDR2 YNNKEL (reference sequence). Unmatched junction bases numbered 1, after V lost 4 bases and J lost 4 bases. CDR3 DNA sequence: TGTGCCAGCAGCCGGGACAGGGTCACTGAAGCTTTCTTT. Protein sequence: CASSRDRVTEAFF.